The 17 T cell receptor beta chains in this list originate from one sample, sequenced in a study of T cell repertoires in cytomegalovirus infection. Using its own MiXCR run on the reads, TCRdb lists one record per CDR3 protein. The sample lists roughly 570,000 distinct CDR3 sequences; 40% were seen once. These receptors are not linked to any known antigen. Sequenced here: cultured PBMCs, sampled from culture after CMV antigen stimulation. Receptors were obtained from a human donor in good health (CMV status not recorded). Some clones in this sample may be carry-over from other donors' samples.

Concerning this clonotype: At one of its ends the junction is not consistent with the germline gene, which may arise from a read error. The CDR3 reads CASSLAGNYYEQFF. The CDR3 nucleotides read TGTGCCAGCAGTTTAGCAGGAAACTACTATGAGCAGTTCTTC. The chain has TRBV27 and TRBJ2-1; no clear D. CDR1 is MNHEY, CDR2 SMNVEV, per germline (reference sequence). The CDR3 covers 14 residues.

This clonotype was found a few times. This chain joins TRBV7-2 and TRBJ2-1; D is unresolved. The germline V gene has CDR1 SGHTA and CDR2 FQGNSA. This CDR3 comprises 13 residues. V lost 3 bases, J lost 7 bases, and 10 bases lay in between. DNA for the CDR3: TGTGCCAGCAGCTTCGGGCCTACTAATGAGCAGTTCTTC. Its protein is CASSFGPTNEQFF.

This clonotype was observed a handful of times. CDR3 loop: CASSLAYRREEANVLTF. CDR3 nucleotide sequence: TGTGCCAGCAGCTTAGCGTACAGGCGGGAAGAGGCCAACGTCCTGACTTTC. This sequence joins TRBV7-6 and TRBJ2-6, with D possibly TRBD2 on 6 matching bases. Per the germline V gene, CDR1 is SGHVS and CDR2 is FNYEAQ. This CDR3 contains 17 residues. Between the trimmed V and J ends, which lost 0 bases and 6 bases, there was a span of 15 bases.

Here the CDR3 DNA reads TGTGCCAGCAGTGATATGGTTTTGAACACTGAAGCTTTCTTT. It encodes CASSDMVLNTEAFF. The rearrangement uses TRBV6-1 and TRBJ1-1; D remains ambiguous. V gave up 3 bases and J gave up 0 bases, with 8 bases separating them. The CDR3 is 14 residues long. Germline loops: CDR1 MNHNS, CDR2 SASEGT.

The chain joins TRBV6-6 to TRBJ1-2; 8 bases align to TRBD1. Trimming removed 7 bases from V and 8 bases from J; junction bases left unmatched: 12. The CDR3 has 14 amino acids. The germline V gene has CDR1 MNHNY and CDR2 SVGAGI (reference sequence). As DNA, the CDR3 is TGTGCCAGCAAAGGGGCAGGGGGCGACTGGGGCTACACCTTC. This gives the protein CASKGAGGDWGYTF.

This clonotype was detected ten times or more. V usage is TRBV7-2 and J usage is TRBJ1-1; no firm D call. The CDR3 has 13 amino acids. Germline V gene data show CDR1 as SGHTA and CDR2 as FQGNSA. Trimming stripped 2 bases from V and 1 base from J, with 5 bases between. CDR3 sequence reads: CASSLMTNTEAFF. CDR3 DNA sequence: TGTGCCAGCAGCTTAATGACGAACACTGAAGCTTTCTTT.

The chain carries TRBV3-1 and TRBJ2-1; the match to TRBD1 covers 7 bases. The CDR3 is 17 residues long. After removal of 4 bases from V and 0 bases from J, the junction contained 9 bases not matched to a gene. Per germline, CDR1 LGHDT and CDR2 YNNKEL (reference sequence). The CDR3 coding sequence is TGTGCCAGCAGCCCAAAGGTCGACAGGGCCTCCTACAATGAGCAGTTCTTC. Translated, it gives CASSPKVDRASYNEQFF.

The chain joins TRBV27 to TRBJ2-2; 7 nucleotides agree with TRBD1. V was clipped by 6 bases and J by 6 bases; unmatched bases: 7. CDR1 MNHEY and CDR2 SMNVEV come from the germline V gene (reference sequence). This CDR3 comprises 14 residues. The CDR3 reads CASRPRQGPGELFF. The CDR3 nucleotides are TGTGCCAGCAGACCCAGACAGGGACCCGGGGAGCTGTTTTTT.

J is TRBJ1-4 and V is TRBV7-6, with 10 bases lining up with TRBD1. Trimming took 7 bases from V and 7 from J; bases not matched to a gene: 6. Germline CDR1 SGHVS, CDR2 FNYEAQ. This CDR3 has 14 residues. The CDR3 DNA sequence: TGTGCCAGCACCCTCGGGACAGGGGCTGAAAAACTGTTTTTT. Its translation: CASTLGTGAEKLFF.

V and J are TRBV4-1 and TRBJ2-3, with 10 bases matching TRBD2. This CDR3 has 18 amino acids. CDR1 and CDR2 from the germline V gene are MGHRA and YSYEKL. V lost 1 base to trimming and J lost 0 bases; unmatched junction nucleotides: 7. DNA of the CDR3: TGCGCCAGCAGCCAAGTTATGTCTAGCGGGGGCAGCACAGATACGCAGTATTTT. It is translated as CASSQVMSSGGSTDTQYF.

The chain combines TRBV7-2 with TRBJ2-3; 12 bases line up with TRBD2. The trim removed 3 bases at V and 13 bases at J, leaving 5 bases unmatched. CDR1 SGHTA and CDR2 FQGNSA come from the germline V gene. The CDR3 is 13 residues long. The CDR3 region is CASSFSSGGDKYF. CDR3 in DNA: TGTGCCAGCAGCTTTTCTAGCGGGGGGGACAAGTATTTT.

In this sample, this clonotype turned up a few times. The chain employs TRBV7-8 and TRBJ1-3; D call uncertain. The CDR3 length is 16 residues. From germline, CDR1 is SGHVS and CDR2 FQNEAQ. Trimming pared 7 bases from V and 3 bases from J, leaving 19 bases between. The CDR3 sequence: CASKPGPLSFGNTIYF. The CDR3 DNA reads TGTGCCAGCAAACCGGGCCCGCTGTCGTTTGGAAACACCATATATTTT.

V and J are TRBV7-2 and TRBJ1-5; TRBD1 might be the D (5 bases). The CDR3 consists of 12 residues. Deletions cut 7 bases from V and 7 bases from J, with 11 bases between. The V gene's germline CDR1 is SGHTA and CDR2 FQGNSA. DNA for the CDR3: TGTGCCAGCAAGTCAGGGTCCCAGCCCCAGCATTTT. Amino acids: CASKSGSQPQHF.

J is TRBJ1-3 and V is TRBV12-3 or TRBV12-4, with D uncertain. The CDR3 consists of 14 residues. V dropped 3 bases and J dropped 2 bases, with 8 bases sitting between them. The CDR3 protein is CASSFGGTGNTIYF. The CDR3 region has the DNA TGTGCCAGCAGTTTCGGAGGGACTGGAAACACCATATATTTT.

The table lists this clonotype with a few counts. This chain connects TRBV12-3 or TRBV12-4 to TRBJ2-2, with D perhaps TRBD2 (7 bases). Deletions cut 1 base from V and 4 bases from J, with 16 bases between. CDR3 length: 17 residues. DNA for the CDR3: TGTGCCAGCAGTTTAGGGCAGGGCGGGGGCCCCACCGGGGAGCTGTTTTTT. It codes for CASSLGQGGGPTGELFF.

This clonotype showed up many times. This chain connects TRBV7-2 to TRBJ1-1; D uncertain. V dropped 5 bases and J dropped 6 bases, with 16 bases sitting between them. Per the germline V gene, CDR1 is SGHTA and CDR2 is FQGNSA. The CDR3 covers 14 residues. The DNA for the CDR3 is TGTGCCAGCAGCCCTGGGATCCACGCAGCTGAAGCTTTCTTT. Its translation is CASSPGIHAAEAFF.

The chain joins TRBV12-3 or TRBV12-4 to TRBJ2-5; the D gene is possibly TRBD2 (5 bases). This CDR3 contains 13 residues. The V gene lost 7 bases and the J gene lost 5 bases, with 14 bases spanning the gap. The CDR3 is CASNEAGVETQYF. For the CDR3, the DNA is TGTGCCAGCAATGAGGCCGGGGTGGAGACCCAGTACTTC.